This is a list of T cell receptor beta chains from one sample in a study of OX40 agonist ivuxolimab in advanced cancers. The method was immunoSEQ multiplex PCR; TCRdb's version includes in-frame clones alone and lacks a portion of them. The sample records 70,000 to 95,000 clones, around 84% being singletons. The input for sequencing was CD4+ or CD8+ T cells sorted from blood, taken in a trial of the OX40 agonist ivuxolimab. The receptors here all came from an adult with an advanced solid tumor such as melanoma, head and neck, liver or kidney cancer. Both conserved end residues are part of each CDR3. The order of the fields is CDR3 length, V gene, D gene, J gene, clone size, CDR3 protein, CDR3 DNA. The D gene is left open where the match is weak. Clone size is given for some rows only: seen once, a few or many times, or a class if the clone is expanded.

13	TRBV25-1	.	TRBJ2-7	once	CASSDNTAYEQYF	TGTGCCAGCAGTGATAACACAGCCTACGAGCAGTACTTC
13	TRBV2	.	TRBJ2-7	.	CASLRNQLGEQYF	TGTGCCAGCCTCCGAAATCAATTGGGGGAGCAGTACTTC
15	TRBV5-4	TRBD2	TRBJ2-2	.	CASSRTSGNTGELFF	TGTGCCAGCAGCCGGACTAGCGGGAACACCGGGGAGCTGTTTTTT
15	TRBV15	TRBD2	TRBJ2-3	once	CATREGSGRTDTQYF	TGTGCCACCAGGGAGGGTAGCGGGCGCACAGATACGCAGTATTTT
13	TRBV5-4	TRBD1	TRBJ1-1	.	CASSGGQSVEAFF	TGTGCCAGCAGCGGGGGACAGTCCGTAGAAGCTTTCTTT
14	TRBV6-5	TRBD1	TRBJ1-1	.	CASRKGTVNTEAFF	TGTGCCAGCAGGAAAGGGACAGTGAACACTGAAGCTTTCTTT
15	TRBV28	.	TRBJ2-7	.	CASTSFWTEVYEQYF	TGTGCCAGCACCAGTTTTTGGACAGAAGTATACGAGCAGTACTTC
18	TRBV12-5	.	TRBJ2-1	.	CASGLKSSGGTGILRQFF	TGTGCTAGTGGTTTGAAATCTTCTGGGGGGACTGGAATACTTCGGCAGTTCTTC
16	TRBV4-1	TRBD1	TRBJ2-2	few	CASSSEDRGYTGELFF	TGCGCCAGCAGCTCCGAGGACAGGGGCTACACCGGGGAGCTGTTTTTT
12	TRBV27	.	TRBJ2-7	.	CASSFRGHEQYF	TGTGCCAGCAGTTTTAGGGGACACGAGCAGTACTTC
15	TRBV5-6	TRBD1	TRBJ2-3	.	CASSVGQGLTDTQYF	TGTGCCAGCAGCGTAGGACAGGGTCTCACAGATACGCAGTATTTT
19	TRBV27	TRBD2	TRBJ2-6	.	CASSPGGLAGLAGANVLTF	TGTGCCAGCAGTCCGGGGGGACTAGCCGGTTTAGCTGGGGCCAACGTCCTGACTTTC
16	TRBV7-2	.	TRBJ2-7	.	CASSLLHRPDSYEQYF	TGTGCCAGCAGCCTCTTGCACAGGCCGGATTCCTACGAGCAGTACTTC
15	TRBV6-1	TRBD2	TRBJ2-3	.	CASSESRGNTDTQYF	TGTGCCAGCAGTGAGTCGCGGGGGAACACAGATACGCAGTATTTT
14	TRBV2	.	TRBJ1-2	.	CASSPTRTVDGYTF	TGTGCCAGCAGTCCGACCCGGACAGTGGATGGCTACACCTTC
13	TRBV30	.	TRBJ1-1	once	CAWNLGRVGEAFF	TGTGCCTGGAACCTAGGCCGGGTCGGCGAAGCTTTCTTT
13	TRBV5-4	.	TRBJ2-2	.	CASRRDSSRVLFF	TGTGCCAGCAGGCGTGACAGCTCCCGAGTGCTGTTTTTT
14	TRBV19	.	TRBJ2-2	once	CASSRTGSGGELFF	TGTGCCAGTAGTAGAACAGGGTCGGGCGGGGAGCTGTTTTTT
18	TRBV18	TRBD1	TRBJ2-3	.	CASSRLLGTGPSTDTQYF	TGTGCCAGCTCACGACTTCTCGGGACAGGGCCTAGCACAGATACGCAGTATTTT
12	TRBV2	.	TRBJ2-7	.	CASLVQDNEQYF	TGTGCCAGCTTGGTACAGGACAACGAGCAGTACTTC
13	TRBV6-1	.	TRBJ2-1	.	CASSGTGPNEQFF	TGTGCCAGCAGTGGCACAGGGCCCAATGAGCAGTTCTTC
14	TRBV5-4	TRBD1	TRBJ1-1	.	CASSWGQGSTEAFF	TGTGCCAGCAGCTGGGGACAGGGGAGCACTGAAGCTTTCTTT
15	TRBV18	TRBD1	TRBJ1-2	.	CASSAGTGDNYGYTF	TGTGCCAGCTCAGCCGGGACAGGGGACAACTATGGCTACACCTTC
15	TRBV11-2	.	TRBJ1-3	.	CASSLAGTLGNTIYF	TGTGCCAGCAGCCTAGCCGGGACACTGGGAAACACCATATATTTT
14	TRBV9	TRBD1	TRBJ2-7	.	CASSPQGGSYEQYF	TGTGCCAGCAGTCCACAGGGGGGCTCCTACGAGCAGTACTTC
13	TRBV5-1	.	TRBJ2-5	.	CASSLVDSETQYF	TGCGCCAGCAGCTTGGTCGATTCGGAGACCCAGTACTTC
15	TRBV12-5	.	TRBJ1-2	.	CASGSWSGVFYGYTF	TGTGCTAGTGGTTCGTGGTCTGGGGTCTTCTATGGCTACACCTTC
15	TRBV18	TRBD1	TRBJ2-1	.	CASSPSPGQDNEQFF	TGTGCCAGCTCACCCTCTCCCGGACAGGACAATGAGCAGTTCTTC
13	TRBV7-9	.	TRBJ2-7	.	CASSLYRFDEQYF	TGTGCCAGCAGCTTATACAGGTTCGACGAGCAGTACTTC
15	TRBV11-3	TRBD1	TRBJ2-7	.	CASSKRQGAGDEQYF	TGTGCCAGCAGCAAAAGACAGGGGGCAGGCGACGAGCAGTACTTC
15	TRBV30	.	TRBJ1-3	once	CAWSRTGRSGNTIYF	TGTGCCTGGAGTCGCACAGGCCGCTCTGGAAACACCATATATTTT
18	TRBV19	.	TRBJ1-5	.	CASSPEPRRQGYNQPQHF	TGTGCCAGTAGCCCCGAACCCCGTAGGCAGGGATACAATCAGCCCCAGCATTTT
20	TRBV5-1	TRBD2	TRBJ2-2	.	CASSLLPGTSGGINTGELFF	TGCGCCAGCAGCTTGCTACCCGGGACTAGCGGGGGGATTAACACCGGGGAGCTGTTTTTT
16	TRBV30	.	TRBJ2-7	once	CAWSVLNTKGTYEQYF	TGTGCCTGGAGTGTACTTAACACAAAGGGCACCTACGAGCAGTACTTC
15	TRBV11-2	.	TRBJ2-3	.	CASSLGLSVGETQYF	TGTGCCAGCAGCTTAGGGCTCTCGGTGGGGGAAACGCAGTATTTT
15	TRBV10-3	TRBD1	TRBJ1-5	few	CAISEQGARNQPQHF	TGTGCCATCAGTGAACAGGGGGCGCGGAATCAGCCCCAGCATTTT
14	TRBV5-1	TRBD1	TRBJ2-1	.	CASSAGTGLNEQFF	TGCGCCAGCAGCGCCGGGACAGGGTTGAATGAGCAGTTCTTC
15	TRBV7-2	TRBD1	TRBJ1-2	.	CASSFAGTGGNGYTF	TGTGCCAGCAGCTTTGCCGGGACAGGGGGCAATGGCTACACCTTC
14	TRBV18	.	TRBJ2-7	.	CASSQQPQSGEQYF	TGTGCCAGCTCACAACAACCACAGTCGGGCGAGCAGTACTTC
15	TRBV7-2	.	TRBJ2-5	few	CASSLVIGVQETQYF	TGTGCCAGCAGCTTAGTGATCGGGGTACAAGAGACCCAGTACTTC
18	TRBV5-1	TRBD1	TRBJ2-7	.	CASSFSLQVRGSPYEQYF	TGCGCCAGCAGCTTTTCCCTCCAGGTCAGGGGGAGTCCCTACGAGCAGTACTTC
14	TRBV19	.	TRBJ1-3	once	CASSPELSGNTIYF	TGTGCCAGTAGTCCGGAACTCTCTGGAAACACCATATATTTT
14	TRBV5-1	.	TRBJ2-7	once	CASSSSGHNYEQYF	TGCGCCAGCAGCTCTTCGGGACACAACTACGAGCAGTACTTC
12	TRBV18	TRBD1	TRBJ1-2	.	CASRQGASGYTF	TGTGCCAGCCGACAGGGAGCAAGTGGCTACACCTTC
15	TRBV30	.	TRBJ2-7	.	CAWNFRTDLSYEQYF	TGTGCCTGGAACTTCCGGACGGACCTCTCCTACGAGCAGTACTTC
15	TRBV28	TRBD1	TRBJ1-5	few	CASSAQGAGNQPQHF	TGTGCCAGCAGTGCCCAGGGGGCCGGAAATCAGCCCCAGCATTTT
13	TRBV4-2	.	TRBJ1-2	.	CASSLPDSRGYTF	TGTGCCAGCAGCCTCCCAGACTCCCGTGGCTACACCTTC